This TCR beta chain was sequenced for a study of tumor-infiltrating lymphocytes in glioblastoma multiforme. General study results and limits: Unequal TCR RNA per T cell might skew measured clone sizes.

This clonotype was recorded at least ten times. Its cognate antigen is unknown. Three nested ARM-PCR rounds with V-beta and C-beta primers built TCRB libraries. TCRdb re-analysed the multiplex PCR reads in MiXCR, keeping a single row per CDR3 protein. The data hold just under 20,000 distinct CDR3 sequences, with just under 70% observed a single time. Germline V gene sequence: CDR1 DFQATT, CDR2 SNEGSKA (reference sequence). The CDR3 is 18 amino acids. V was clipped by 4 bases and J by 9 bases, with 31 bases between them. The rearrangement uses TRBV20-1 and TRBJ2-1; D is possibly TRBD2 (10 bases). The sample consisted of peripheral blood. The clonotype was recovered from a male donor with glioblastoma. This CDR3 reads CSATDRGGLAGARREQFF. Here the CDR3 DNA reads TGCAGTGCTACGGACAGGGGTGGCCTAGCGGGAGCTCGACGTGAGCAGTTCTTC.